This is a list of T cell receptor beta chains from one sample in a study of tumor and adjacent non-tumor tissue in lung cancer. TCRdb called the multiplex PCR reads again in MiXCR, with one record for every CDR3 protein. The sample includes about 66,000 distinct CDR3 sequences, more than 70% seen only once; the top ten take about 30%. Material: lung tumor tissue. The receptors here all came from a man aged 55 to 69 with non-small cell lung cancer. Both conserved end residues are part of each CDR3. The order of the fields is D gene, V gene, J gene, clone size, CDR3 protein, CDR3 DNA. D genes are given only for firm matches. Expanded clones get a size class; other rows say once, few or many, or leave the size out.

d_gene: NA; v_gene: TRBV29-1; j_gene: TRBJ2-1; abundance: NA; CDR3aa: CNVGMWGNEQFF; CDR3nt: TGCAACGTTGGAATGTGGGGCAATGAGCAATTCTTC
d_gene: NA; v_gene: TRBV10-1; j_gene: TRBJ2-3; abundance: NA; CDR3aa: CASNRAGNQPQYF; CDR3nt: TGCGCCAGCAATCGGGCGGGTAATCAGCCCCAGTATTTT
d_gene: NA; v_gene: TRBV28; j_gene: TRBJ2-1; abundance: NA; CDR3aa: CASSPWGKQFF; CDR3nt: TGTGCTAGCAGCCCCTGGGGAAAGCAGTTCTTC
d_gene: NA; v_gene: TRBV29-1; j_gene: TRBJ2-2; abundance: once; CDR3aa: CGVWGPGATGELFF; CDR3nt: TGCGGCGTTTGGGGTCCAGGGGCCACCGGGGAGCTGTTTTTT
d_gene: TRBD1; v_gene: TRBV5-1; j_gene: TRBJ2-2; abundance: NA; CDR3aa: CTSSLRGQVTGELFF; CDR3nt: TGCACCAGCAGCCTCAGGGGGCAGGTCACCGGGGAGCTGTTTTTC
d_gene: TRBD2; v_gene: TRBV28; j_gene: TRBJ2-7; abundance: many; CDR3aa: CASRRTSGRAYEQYF; CDR3nt: TGTGCCAGCAGGCGGACTAGCGGGAGGGCCTACGAGCAGTACTTC
d_gene: NA; v_gene: TRBV7-9; j_gene: TRBJ2-2; abundance: NA; CDR3aa: CASSVRTIWELFF; CDR3nt: TGTGCCAGCAGCGTCAGGACTATATGGGAGTTGTTTTTT
d_gene: NA; v_gene: TRBV20-1; j_gene: TRBJ1-1; abundance: few; CDR3aa: CNARDGQGTSEAFF; CDR3nt: TGCAATGCTAGGGACGGGCAAGGTACATCTGAAGCTTTCTTT
d_gene: NA; v_gene: TRBV29-1; j_gene: TRBJ2-3; abundance: NA; CDR3aa: CSGDGGTDTHYF; CDR3nt: TGCAGCGGGGACGGTGGCACAGATACGCACTATTTT
d_gene: TRBD1; v_gene: TRBV12-3/TRBV12-4; j_gene: TRBJ2-3; abundance: NA; CDR3aa: CTTQDRVRTDTQYF; CDR3nt: TGTACCACCCAAGACAGGGTTAGGACAGATACACAGTATTTT
d_gene: NA; v_gene: TRBV20-1; j_gene: TRBJ2-2; abundance: NA; CDR3aa: CSVRNPGRHGCTGELFF; CDR3nt: TGCAGTGTTAGAAATCCCGGGCGGCACGGGTGCACCGGGGAGCTGTTTTTT
d_gene: TRBD2; v_gene: TRBV6-2/TRBV6-3; j_gene: TRBJ2-2; abundance: NA; CDR3aa: CASLRASGMNTRGLLF; CDR3nt: TGTGCCAGCTTGAGGGCTAGCGGGATGAACACGAGGGGGCTGTTATTT
d_gene: NA; v_gene: TRBV29-1; j_gene: TRBJ2-7; abundance: NA; CDR3aa: CSVYGEVSPYKQYF; CDR3nt: TGCAGCGTCTACGGGGAAGTATCTCCCTACAAGCAGTACTTC
d_gene: NA; v_gene: TRBV6-5; j_gene: TRBJ1-1; abundance: NA; CDR3aa: CASSLNIGGDTEAFF; CDR3nt: TGTGCCAGCAGTTTAAATATAGGGGGAGACACGGAAGCTTTCTTT
d_gene: TRBD2; v_gene: TRBV12-3/TRBV12-4; j_gene: TRBJ2-1; abundance: once; CDR3aa: CASRSTGTSGRTYEQFF; CDR3nt: TGCGCCAGCAGGTCAACCGGGACTAGCGGGAGGACATATGAGCAGTTCTTC
d_gene: NA; v_gene: TRBV5-1; j_gene: TRBJ2-6; abundance: NA; CDR3aa: CACSLPQRRGANVLTF; CDR3nt: TGCGCCTGCAGCTTACCACAGAGACGGGGGGCCAACGTCCTGACTTTC
d_gene: NA; v_gene: TRBV6-1; j_gene: TRBJ1-6; abundance: NA; CDR3aa: CASGEGSAVGSPLHF; CDR3nt: TGTGCCAGCGGTGAAGGGTCGGCAGTCGGGTCGCCCCTCCACTTT
d_gene: TRBD2; v_gene: TRBV29-1; j_gene: TRBJ2-3; abundance: NA; CDR3aa: CSVPNLLAGAGIYTQYF; CDR3nt: TGCAGTGTGCCGAATCTACTAGCGGGAGCTGGCATCTATACGCAGTATTTT
d_gene: NA; v_gene: TRBV29-1; j_gene: TRBJ2-1; abundance: NA; CDR3aa: CSVGSSFNEQFF; CDR3nt: TGCAGCGTAGGGTCTAGCTTCAATGAGCAGTTCTTC
d_gene: NA; v_gene: TRBV28; j_gene: TRBJ2-6; abundance: many; CDR3aa: CASSKSTSGANVLTF; CDR3nt: TGTGCCAGCAGTAAGAGCACCTCTGGGGCCAACGTCCTGACTTTC
d_gene: NA; v_gene: TRBV20-1; j_gene: TRBJ2-3; abundance: NA; CDR3aa: CSTTLVSDTQYF; CDR3nt: TGCAGTACCACACTAGTCTCAGATACTCAGTATTTT
d_gene: TRBD2; v_gene: TRBV6-7; j_gene: TRBJ2-3; abundance: few; CDR3aa: CASSNTSGRAADTEYF; CDR3nt: TGTGCCAGCAGTAATACGAGCGGGAGGGCGGCAGATACGGAGTATTTT
d_gene: NA; v_gene: TRBV6-4; j_gene: TRBJ2-6; abundance: NA; CDR3aa: CANRLSSEANVLTF; CDR3nt: TGTGCCAACAGACTCTCATCTGAGGCCAACGTCCTGACTTTC
d_gene: NA; v_gene: TRBV24-1; j_gene: TRBJ2-6; abundance: NA; CDR3aa: CATSDSDSFYGANVLTF; CDR3nt: TGTGCCACCAGTGATTCCGACAGCTTCTATGGGGCCAACGTCCTGACTTTC
d_gene: NA; v_gene: TRBV11-1; j_gene: TRBJ2-5; abundance: NA; CDR3aa: CASKTGTVGKETQYF; CDR3nt: TGTGCCAGCAAGACCGGGACGGTCGGTAAAGAGACCCAGTACTTT
d_gene: NA; v_gene: TRBV11-1; j_gene: TRBJ2-5; abundance: NA; CDR3aa: CANSLDTYQEAQYF; CDR3nt: TGTGCCAACAGCCTAGACACTTACCAAGAGGCCCAGTACTTC
d_gene: NA; v_gene: TRBV6-6; j_gene: TRBJ2-6; abundance: many; CDR3aa: CASRGLLGGASGANVLTF; CDR3nt: TGTGCCAGCAGGGGTTTGCTTGGGGGGGCCTCTGGGGCCAACGTCCTGACTTTC